This TCR beta chain appears in the sequencing data of a study of T cells in Graves' hyperthyroidism and ophthalmopathy. This clonotype was found many times. Its antigen is not known. Uncontrolled infection, other autoimmune disease, pregnancy and lactation each barred patients from inclusion. Clinical symptoms, serum thyroxine and TRAb, thyroid ultrasound and orbital computed tomography were used for the diagnoses. CDR1 and CDR2 (germline): SEHNR, FQNEAQ (reference sequence). The CDR3 runs 15 residues. V dropped 1 base and J dropped 4; count of bases not matched to a gene: 6. Study outcomes and limitations: Researchers report that a 13 V-J model separated ophthalmopathy from stable hyperthyroidism. Most expanded thyroid clonotypes above 0.001 also appeared in blood.

RNA transcripts gave rise to amplified TCR beta CDR3 regions. HTBI primers were employed in a first-round RT-PCR of the TCR CDR3. TCRdb processed the multiplex PCR reads anew with MiXCR; each CDR3 protein has one entry. The profile covers 550,000 to 700,000 distinct CDR3 sequences, with just over 45% appearing a single time and roughly 19% taken by the ten largest. The source is an adult woman with Graves' disease, either hyperthyroidism or ophthalmopathy (not recorded which). What was sequenced was peripheral blood or thyroid tissue (not recorded which). The chain couples TRBV7-9 to TRBJ1-2; 7 nucleotides agree with TRBD1. CDR3 amino acids: CASSLGDSSVYGYTF. CDR3 sequence (DNA): TGTGCCAGCAGCTTAGGGGACAGCTCCGTCTATGGCTACACCTTC.